These 14 T cell receptor beta chains were all obtained from the same sample, sequenced in a study of CDR3 diversity in severe acne. TCRdb redid the calling of the PCR reads with MiXCR, one entry per CDR3 protein. Of over 70,000 distinct CDR3 sequences detected, under 60% appear once; the ten largest clones hold approximately 15%. Sequencing used blood. Receptor source: a male donor in good health, without acne.

This chain joins TRBV2 and TRBJ2-1; TRBD1 might be the D (5 bases). V dropped 7 bases and J dropped 0 bases, with 16 bases sitting between them. The germline gives CDR1 SNHLY, CDR2 FYNNEI. This CDR3 has 16 amino acids. DNA for the CDR3: TGTGCCAGCAATAGTCAGGGCCGGAGCTCCTACAATGAGCAGTTCTTC. It translates to CASNSQGRSSYNEQFF.

This clonotype has a count of ten or more. The rearrangement links TRBV19 to TRBJ1-2; 7 nucleotides line up with TRBD1. The CDR3 extends over 16 amino acids. Germline assignment: CDR1 LNHDA and CDR2 SQIVND (reference sequence). V lost 7 bases, J lost 2 bases, and 13 bases stayed unmatched. The CDR3 spells CASNQRGGGANYGYTF. Here the CDR3 DNA reads TGTGCCAGTAATCAAAGGGGAGGGGGCGCGAACTATGGCTACACCTTC.

Points on this clonotype: A read error is likely, as this CDR3 ends without the conserved phenylalanine or tryptophan. The limits of the CDR3 on the DNA are not certain, so only TCRdb's listed CDR3 is given. The genes are TRBV5-4 and TRBJ2-5; the table gives TRBD2 as D, unverified against the DNA. Germline CDR1 reads SGHNT; CDR2 reads YYREEE (reference sequence). Inclusive of both ends, the CDR3 amounts to 8 amino acids. CDR3 in amino acids: CASSPGTS.

This chain links TRBV15 with TRBJ1-2; the match to TRBD1 covers 7 bases. The germline V gene encodes CDR1 LNHNV and CDR2 YYDKDF (reference sequence). This CDR3 is 14 amino acids long. The junction had 8 bases not matched to a gene; V was cut back by 2 bases and J by 8 bases. The CDR3 reads CATSRTRDSLGYTF. CDR3 DNA: TGTGCCACCAGCAGAACCCGGGACAGTTTAGGCTACACCTTC.

The chain employs TRBV25-1 and TRBJ2-7, with D hard to call. CDR1 and CDR2 (germline): MGHDK, SYGVNS. This CDR3 is 10 amino acids long. Trimming left V 10 bases short and J 4 bases short, with 8 bases between. For the CDR3, the DNA is TGTGCCACCCTACAGTACGAGCAGTACTTC. Translation: CATLQYEQYF.

The genes are TRBV19 and TRBJ2-7, with D maybe TRBD2 (7 bases). The CDR3 runs 15 residues. V was cut by 8 bases and J by 5 bases, with 22 bases left in between. In germline, CDR1 is LNHDA, CDR2 SQIVND (reference sequence). The CDR3 reads CASPDPVGGRNEQYF. CDR3 nucleotides: TGTGCCAGTCCAGACCCCGTGGGGGGGCGGAACGAGCAGTACTTC.

This clonotype has only a few counts. The gene calls are TRBV2 and TRBJ2-2, with TRBD2 identical over 8 bases. The V segment lost 3 bases and the J segment 6 bases; nucleotides outside the gene matches: 3. The CDR3 has 14 residues. Germline CDR1 SNHLY, CDR2 FYNNEI. CDR3 nucleotide sequence: TGTGCCAGCAGTGAGGGACTAGATCCCGGGGAGCTGTTTTTT. Translated: CASSEGLDPGELFF.

This chain uses TRBV25-1 with TRBJ2-1, with D possibly TRBD1 on 6 matching bases. The CDR3 loop spans 14 amino acids. The germline V and J ends were trimmed by 4 bases and 7 bases, with 14 bases remaining between them. CDR1 is MGHDK, CDR2 SYGVNS, per germline. CDR3 coding DNA: TGTGCCAGCAGTGGCCTGGGGGCGGCAAATGAGCAGTTCTTC. Translating it yields CASSGLGAANEQFF.

This chain links TRBV7-9 with TRBJ2-2, with a weak D call TRBD2 (6 bases). This CDR3 has 14 amino acids. The V gene's germline CDR1 is SEHNR and CDR2 FQNEAQ (reference sequence). The V end was cut by 7 bases, the J end by 3 bases, with 12 bases between. In DNA, the CDR3 is TGTGCCAGCACCCGACGGGGGTACACCGGGGAGCTGTTTTTT. Protein: CASTRRGYTGELFF.

The rearrangement links TRBV5-1 to TRBJ1-1, with D hard to call. V was pared by 1 base and J by 10 bases, with 11 bases between. Germline assignment: CDR1 SGHRS and CDR2 YFSETQ. There are 12 residues in the CDR3. CDR3 sequence reads: CASSLYGEIAFF. CDR3 DNA: TGCGCCAGCAGCTTGTACGGGGAGATAGCTTTCTTT.

With respect to this clonotype: The CDR3 does not close with the conserved phenylalanine or tryptophan, likely indicating a read error. The gene calls are TRBV19 and TRBJ2-2, with a tentative D call TRBD1 (6 bases). V lost 5 bases and J lost 6, with 19 bases in between. CDR1 and CDR2 from the germline V gene are LNHDA and SQIVND (reference sequence). The CDR3 runs 16 residues. DNA of the CDR3: TGTGCCAGTAGTCCCCATCGCAGGGGACCCTCCGGGGAGCTGTTTCTT. The encoded protein is CASSPHRRGPSGELFL.

At least ten counts were recorded for this clonotype. The rearrangement joins TRBV25-1 to TRBJ1-3; TRBD1 matches 7 bases. The length of the CDR3 is 14 residues. J lost 2 bases, V lost 6 bases, and 4 bases had no gene match. In germline, CDR1 is MGHDK, CDR2 SYGVNS. The CDR3 reads CASSPTGTGNTIYF. The CDR3, as DNA: TGTGCCAGCAGCCCGACAGGGACTGGAAACACCATATATTTT.

This clonotype qualifies as medium-sized. The genes are TRBV5-1 and TRBJ2-7; D is possibly TRBD1 (5 bases). V dropped 4 bases and J dropped 5 bases, with 13 bases sitting between them. The CDR3 totals 13 residues. The germline gives CDR1 SGHRS, CDR2 YFSETQ. CDR3 DNA sequence: TGCGCCAGCAGCGCCTCTGGCAGGGACGAGCAGTACTTC. Amino acids: CASSASGRDEQYF.

The chain joins TRBV10-3 to TRBJ1-5; 7 positions agree with TRBD1. The V and J ends lost 2 bases and 9 bases, in that order; junction bases with no gene match: 10. Germline values: CDR1 ENHRY, CDR2 SYGVKD. This CDR3 has 15 residues. DNA for the CDR3: TGTGCCATCAGTGAGGACAGGGTGGGACGTTGGCCCCAGCATTTT. It translates to CAISEDRVGRWPQHF.